This is a list of T cell receptor beta chains from one sample in a study of shared clonotypes between healthy human individuals. Using immunoSEQ multiplex PCR, the repertoire was profiled, and TCRdb retains in-frame clones only, with some absent. Of approximately 980,000 clones listed, less than 85% are singletons. The sample comprised memory CD4+ T cells sorted from blood. These receptors originate from a man aged 18-30 years in good health. Each CDR3 is given with its conserved first and last residue. Each record gives: J gene, V gene, D gene, clone size, CDR3 DNA, CDR3 protein. The D gene is left open where the match is weak. Only some rows state a clone size, as once, few, many or a class for expanded clones.

j_call: TRBJ2-2; v_call: TRBV5-1; d_call: .; clone_size: .; cdr3_nt: TGCGCCAGCAGCTTACAGGGTATCGACACCGGGGAGCTGTTTTTT; cdr3_aa: CASSLQGIDTGELFF
j_call: TRBJ1-4; v_call: TRBV7-8; d_call: .; clone_size: .; cdr3_nt: TGTGCCAGCAGCTTAGGCCCTCAGTCAGTCCTCAATGAAAAACTGTTTTTT; cdr3_aa: CASSLGPQSVLNEKLFF
j_call: TRBJ1-2; v_call: TRBV29-1; d_call: .; clone_size: .; cdr3_nt: TGCAGCGTTGAAGACAAGGGCTATGGCTACACCTTC; cdr3_aa: CSVEDKGYGYTF
j_call: TRBJ2-1; v_call: TRBV11-3; d_call: TRBD2; clone_size: .; cdr3_nt: TGTGCCAGCAGCTCCCAGCGGGAGGGCCTCGATGAGCAGTTCTTC; cdr3_aa: CASSSQREGLDEQFF
j_call: TRBJ2-1; v_call: TRBV6-1; d_call: .; clone_size: .; cdr3_nt: TGTGCCAGCAGTGTGAACCTATACAATGAGCAGTTCTTC; cdr3_aa: CASSVNLYNEQFF
j_call: TRBJ1-2; v_call: TRBV14; d_call: TRBD1; clone_size: .; cdr3_nt: TGTGCCAGCAGCCAAGCCCGACAGGGGTCAAACTATGGCTACACCTTC; cdr3_aa: CASSQARQGSNYGYTF
j_call: TRBJ2-7; v_call: TRBV6-5; d_call: .; clone_size: .; cdr3_nt: TGTGCCAGCAGTCCCCGGACGGAGGTCTACGAGCAGTACTTC; cdr3_aa: CASSPRTEVYEQYF
j_call: TRBJ1-5; v_call: TRBV30; d_call: .; clone_size: .; cdr3_nt: TGTGCCTGGAGTAGGCAGGGCAATCAGCCCCAGCATTTT; cdr3_aa: CAWSRQGNQPQHF
j_call: TRBJ2-4; v_call: TRBV13; d_call: TRBD1; clone_size: .; cdr3_nt: TGTGCCAGCAGCTTAGGGGACAGGCCGGGGAACATTCAGTACTTC; cdr3_aa: CASSLGDRPGNIQYF
j_call: TRBJ1-1; v_call: TRBV7-2; d_call: .; clone_size: .; cdr3_nt: TGTGCCAGCAGCCCGGGGGGGATGGCTTTCTTT; cdr3_aa: CASSPGGMAFF
j_call: TRBJ1-6; v_call: TRBV28; d_call: TRBD1; clone_size: .; cdr3_nt: TGTGCCAGCAGTCCCGGGACAGGGAATTCACCCCTCCACTTT; cdr3_aa: CASSPGTGNSPLHF
j_call: TRBJ2-5; v_call: TRBV13; d_call: .; clone_size: many; cdr3_nt: TGTGCCAGCAGCTTAGCGTCCGGGGGAGCGCTTCGATCAGAGACCCAGTACTTC; cdr3_aa: CASSLASGGALRSETQYF
j_call: TRBJ2-1; v_call: TRBV10-3; d_call: .; clone_size: .; cdr3_nt: TGTGCCATCACTAAAGACAGCTACAATGAGCAGTTCTTC; cdr3_aa: CAITKDSYNEQFF
j_call: TRBJ2-7; v_call: TRBV14; d_call: .; clone_size: .; cdr3_nt: TGTGCCAGCAGCCGCCTAAAGAGCTCCTACGAGCAGTACTTC; cdr3_aa: CASSRLKSSYEQYF
j_call: TRBJ1-1; v_call: TRBV7-2; d_call: .; clone_size: .; cdr3_nt: TGTGCCAGCAGCTTAGCCGGGCCGTCCGGCAGGGGTGACACTGAAGCTTTCTTT; cdr3_aa: CASSLAGPSGRGDTEAFF
j_call: TRBJ1-1; v_call: TRBV5-4; d_call: TRBD1; clone_size: few; cdr3_nt: TGTGCCACTCGGGGACAGCAGTACACTGAAGCTTTCTTT; cdr3_aa: CATRGQQYTEAFF
j_call: TRBJ1-5; v_call: TRBV6-1; d_call: .; clone_size: once; cdr3_nt: TGTGCCAGCAGTCCCAGGGTAGAGGGCAATCAGCCCCAGCATTTT; cdr3_aa: CASSPRVEGNQPQHF
j_call: TRBJ1-3; v_call: TRBV6-6; d_call: TRBD1; clone_size: .; cdr3_nt: TGTGCCAGCGGATTGGGACAGGGGTCAGGAAACACCATATATTTT; cdr3_aa: CASGLGQGSGNTIYF
j_call: TRBJ1-5; v_call: TRBV19; d_call: .; clone_size: .; cdr3_nt: TGTGCCAGTAGTACGGGACGATTTTATAGCAATCAGCCCCAGCATTTT; cdr3_aa: CASSTGRFYSNQPQHF
j_call: TRBJ1-5; v_call: TRBV18; d_call: .; clone_size: .; cdr3_nt: TGTGCCAGCTCACCGAACACACCAGGCGGGGGTCAGCCCCAGCATTTT; cdr3_aa: CASSPNTPGGGQPQHF
j_call: TRBJ1-6; v_call: TRBV19; d_call: TRBD1; clone_size: .; cdr3_nt: TGTGCCAGTAGTGGCACCCAGGGGGCTTCACCCCTCCACTTT; cdr3_aa: CASSGTQGASPLHF
j_call: TRBJ2-7; v_call: TRBV11-2; d_call: .; clone_size: .; cdr3_nt: TGTGCCAGCAGCTTCGAGCAGAGTACCCTTAGGTCCTACGAGCAGTACTTC; cdr3_aa: CASSFEQSTLRSYEQYF
j_call: TRBJ1-1; v_call: TRBV12-5; d_call: .; clone_size: .; cdr3_nt: TGTGCTAGTGGTTTGGTACCTGGCAGTGAAGCTTTCTTT; cdr3_aa: CASGLVPGSEAFF
j_call: TRBJ2-7; v_call: TRBV11-2; d_call: TRBD2; clone_size: once; cdr3_nt: TGTGCCAGCAGCTTAAAGGGAGCGGGAGGGCTCTACGAGCAGTACTTC; cdr3_aa: CASSLKGAGGLYEQYF
j_call: TRBJ2-3; v_call: TRBV5-1; d_call: .; clone_size: .; cdr3_nt: TGCGCCAGCAGCTTGGCCGTCAGGGAAGGTACGCAGTATTTT; cdr3_aa: CASSLAVREGTQYF
j_call: TRBJ2-4; v_call: TRBV28; d_call: TRBD2; clone_size: .; cdr3_nt: TGTGCCAGCACTTCTACCGTGGGGGGGAACATTCAGTACTTC; cdr3_aa: CASTSTVGGNIQYF
j_call: TRBJ2-1; v_call: TRBV25-1; d_call: TRBD2; clone_size: once; cdr3_nt: TGTGCCAGCAGTGAGGGACTAGCGGGGGGGTCTGAGCAGTTCTTC; cdr3_aa: CASSEGLAGGSEQFF
j_call: TRBJ2-7; v_call: TRBV6-5; d_call: TRBD2; clone_size: .; cdr3_nt: TGTGCCAGCAGCCCCGGACTAGCGGGAAGTGAACAGTACTTC; cdr3_aa: CASSPGLAGSEQYF
j_call: TRBJ1-1; v_call: TRBV6-6; d_call: .; clone_size: .; cdr3_nt: TGTGCCAGCAGTTACGCTGACGGCACTGAAGCTTTCTTT; cdr3_aa: CASSYADGTEAFF
j_call: TRBJ2-3; v_call: TRBV5-1; d_call: .; clone_size: .; cdr3_nt: TGCGCCAGCAGCTTGAGGACATCGGGAGATACGCAGTATTTT; cdr3_aa: CASSLRTSGDTQYF
j_call: TRBJ1-2; v_call: TRBV30; d_call: .; clone_size: .; cdr3_nt: TGTGCCTGGAGTACACATGGCTACACCTTC; cdr3_aa: CAWSTHGYTF
j_call: TRBJ1-4; v_call: TRBV6-6; d_call: .; clone_size: many; cdr3_nt: TGTGCCACCCGGACATCAACTAATGAAAAACTGTTTTTT; cdr3_aa: CATRTSTNEKLFF
j_call: TRBJ1-1; v_call: TRBV5-4; d_call: .; clone_size: few; cdr3_nt: TGTGCCAGCAGTCAATCAGTTGGGAACACTGAAGCTTTCTTT; cdr3_aa: CASSQSVGNTEAFF
j_call: TRBJ1-3; v_call: TRBV18; d_call: .; clone_size: .; cdr3_nt: TGTGCCAGCTCACCCGAAGGAAACACCATATATTTT; cdr3_aa: CASSPEGNTIYF
j_call: TRBJ1-1; v_call: TRBV2; d_call: .; clone_size: .; cdr3_nt: TGTGCCAGCAGTGAAGGGCTGAGGCCTGAAGCTTTCTTT; cdr3_aa: CASSEGLRPEAFF
j_call: TRBJ2-7; v_call: TRBV7-2; d_call: .; clone_size: few; cdr3_nt: TGTGCCAGCAGCCTTCGCTTACAGGGTCAGGAGCAGTACTTC; cdr3_aa: CASSLRLQGQEQYF
j_call: TRBJ2-1; v_call: TRBV5-1; d_call: TRBD2; clone_size: .; cdr3_nt: TGCGCCAGCAGCTTGGAGCCTAGCGGGAGTGGTGAGCAGTTCTTC; cdr3_aa: CASSLEPSGSGEQFF
j_call: TRBJ1-5; v_call: TRBV6-1; d_call: .; clone_size: few; cdr3_nt: TGTGCCAGCTGCGATTTGAATCAGCCCCAGCATTTT; cdr3_aa: CASCDLNQPQHF